The 14 T cell receptor beta chains presented below share a single source sample, sequenced in a study of blood T cell repertoires in COVID-19. Assay: immunoSEQ multiplex PCR; the TCRdb copy retains only in-frame clones and omits some. The sample has roughly 230,000 clones, around 90% seen once. Sequenced material: peripheral blood. These receptors were collected from a human donor in a cohort sampled during active COVID-19.

This clone was counted once. The V call is TRBV10-3, the J call TRBJ1-1; tentative D call: TRBD1 (5 bases). The V gene's germline CDR1 is ENHRY and CDR2 SYGVKD. The V end was cut by 10 bases, the J end by 0 bases, with 9 bases between. There are 12 residues in the CDR3. The CDR3 coding sequence is TGTGCCAGCAGGACACTGAACACTGAAGCTTTCTTT. Its protein product is CASRTLNTEAFF.

The V call is TRBV4-3, the J call TRBJ1-5; 11 bases line up with TRBD1. Trimming removed 0 bases from V and 7 bases from J; junction bases left unmatched: 5. This CDR3 is 16 amino acids long. Germline loops: CDR1 LGHNA, CDR2 YSLEER. This CDR3 is CASSQDGGQGVQPQHF. The CDR3 nucleotides are TGCGCCAGCAGCCAAGATGGGGGACAGGGGGTCCAGCCCCAGCATTTT.

V usage is TRBV2 and J usage is TRBJ1-5; the D gene is possibly TRBD1 (6 bases). Germline CDR1 is SNHLY and CDR2 is FYNNEI. Trimming cost V 5 bases and J 7 bases, with 18 bases left between them. CDR3 length: 15 amino acids. The CDR3 bases are TGTGCCAGCAGTATTCTTGGCAGGGGTGACCAGCCCCAGCATTTT. As protein: CASSILGRGDQPQHF.

J is TRBJ1-1 and V is TRBV10-3, with 8 bases identical to TRBD1. CDR1 is ENHRY and CDR2 is SYGVKD in the germline V gene. The CDR3 length is 14 residues. V lost 10 bases and J lost 1; bases outside the gene matches: 8. The CDR3 loop is CATAGTGGNTEAFF. The CDR3 DNA reads as TGTGCCACCGCGGGGACAGGCGGGAACACTGAAGCTTTCTTT.

The gene calls are TRBV4-1 and TRBJ2-6; tentatively, D is TRBD2 (6 bases). V lost 7 bases and J lost 0, with 10 bases in between. Per the germline V gene, CDR1 is MGHRA and CDR2 is YSYEKL. The CDR3 runs to 15 residues. CDR3 bases: TGCGCCAGCACCTGGCGGGGCTCTGGGGCCAACGTCCTGACTTTC. It translates to CASTWRGSGANVLTF.

J is TRBJ1-2 and V is TRBV4-3; D is possibly TRBD1 (5 bases). The CDR3 spans 16 residues. Trimming removed 0 bases from V and 8 bases from J, with 19 bases in between. Per the germline V gene, CDR1 is LGHNA and CDR2 is YSLEER. The CDR3 DNA reads as TGCGCCAGCAGCCAAGATGGATTACGGGGGGTGGAAGGCTACACCTTC. Its translation is CASSQDGLRGVEGYTF.

The V gene is TRBV7-9, the J gene TRBJ1-4; 11 positions match TRBD1. V gave up 3 bases and J gave up 5 bases; unmatched junction bases: 2. The length of the CDR3 is 15 residues. CDR1 and CDR2 (germline): SEHNR, FQNEAQ (reference sequence). The CDR3 region is CASSFGTGGNEKLFF. In DNA form, the CDR3 reads TGTGCCAGCAGCTTTGGGACAGGGGGAAATGAAAAACTGTTTTTT.

The chain is built from TRBV28 and TRBJ2-1, with 7 bases matching TRBD1. The CDR3 runs 13 residues. CDR1 and CDR2 (germline): MDHEN, SYDVKM. J was trimmed by 4 bases and V by 7 bases; bases with no gene match: 4. CDR3 sequence: CASNRGQYNEQFF. For the CDR3, the DNA is TGTGCCAGCAACCGGGGACAGTACAATGAGCAGTTCTTC.

In this sample, this clone turned up a few times. The chain couples TRBV7-3 to TRBJ1-1, with a weak D call TRBD1 (5 bases). The V and J ends lost 5 bases and 0 bases respectively, with 7 bases between them. This CDR3 comprises 13 residues. CDR1 SGHTA and CDR2 FQGTGA come from the germline V gene. CDR3: CASSKTVNTEAFF. CDR3 bases: TGTGCCAGCAGCAAGACAGTGAACACTGAAGCTTTCTTT.

The chain carries TRBV6-5 and TRBJ1-1; D is undetermined. Looked up from germline, CDR1 is MNHEY and CDR2 is SVGAGI. Trimming shortened V by 6 bases and J by 1 base, and 12 bases separated the two germline ends. The CDR3 runs 14 residues. CDR3 sequence: CASSHRRGNTEAFF. CDR3 nucleotide sequence: TGTGCCAGCAGCCATAGACGGGGGAACACTGAAGCTTTCTTT.

The V call is TRBV19, the J call TRBJ1-1; 7 bases line up with TRBD1. This CDR3 is built from 16 residues. In germline, CDR1 is LNHDA, CDR2 SQIVND (reference sequence). V shed 2 bases and J 0 bases; nucleotides not matched to a gene: 6. The CDR3 here is CASSINRGGMNTEAFF. Written as DNA, the CDR3 is TGTGCCAGTAGTATAAACAGGGGCGGGATGAACACTGAAGCTTTCTTT.

The chain joins TRBV3-1 (or the pseudogene TRBV3-2) to TRBJ2-7; 8 bases match TRBD1. The V gene's germline CDR1 is LGHDT and CDR2 YNNKEL (reference sequence). The CDR3 covers 15 residues. Trimming took 0 bases from V and 5 from J; bases not matched to a gene: 6. The CDR3 is CASSQDLTGGHEQYF. CDR3 bases: TGTGCCAGCAGCCAAGATTTAACAGGGGGACACGAGCAGTACTTC.

The rearrangement uses TRBV11-2 and TRBJ2-7, with a weak D call TRBD1 (6 bases). The CDR3 is made up of 17 amino acids. The germline gives CDR1 SGHAT, CDR2 FQNNGV. Trimming cost V 5 bases and J 0 bases, with 20 bases left between them. This CDR3 is CASSPWHIRDISYEQYF. Written as DNA, the CDR3 is TGTGCCAGCAGCCCTTGGCATATAAGGGACATCTCCTACGAGCAGTACTTC.

The chain uses TRBV13 and TRBJ2-7, with 7 bases aligning to TRBD2. The germline gives CDR1 PRHDT, CDR2 FYEKMQ (reference sequence). V lost 2 bases to trimming and J lost 4 bases; unmatched junction nucleotides: 5. The CDR3 extends over 14 amino acids. For the CDR3, the DNA is TGTGCCAGCAGCTTAAGCGGGGTCTCGTACGAGCAGTACTTC. Translation gives CASSLSGVSYEQYF.